This TCR beta chain is from a study of regulatory T cells in long-lasting Graves disease. About the study: Persistence in Graves' disease required over 5 years of antithyroid drugs plus positive TSH receptor antibodies.

This clonotype was detected only a few times. The antigen is undetermined. Time point reported: persistent/refractory GD, antithyroid drugs over 5 years with positive TRAb. Isolated PBMC RNA provided the starting material for the TCR library. Notes on the study in general: New patients shared fewer public clonotypes (more than 850) than persistent patients did (roughly 2,700). Persistent disease was characterized by preferential usage of TRBV28, TRBJ1-2 and TRBJ2-5. No thyroid tissue was studied; the work used peripheral blood only.

This CDR3 has 12 amino acids. V trimming: 8 bases; J trimming: 12 bases; junction bases outside the gene matches: 9. CDR1 MNHEY and CDR2 SVGEGT come from the germline V gene. Arm-PCR of CDR3 regions with iRepertoire HTBI primers generated TCR beta libraries. TCRdb passed the multiplex PCR reads through MiXCR, listing each CDR3 protein once. The sample has about 660,000 distinct CDR3 sequences, 30% seen once. This sample comprised peripheral blood mononuclear cells (PBMCs), obtained when the disease was refractory, from a patient treated with antithyroid drugs. The chain uses TRBV6-2 or TRBV6-3 and TRBJ2-4, with 8 nucleotides matching TRBD1. The TCR originated in a female donor with Graves disease. CDR3 DNA: TGTGCCAGCGGCTCAGGACAGGGAAGTCAGTACTTC. It is translated as CASGSGQGSQYF.